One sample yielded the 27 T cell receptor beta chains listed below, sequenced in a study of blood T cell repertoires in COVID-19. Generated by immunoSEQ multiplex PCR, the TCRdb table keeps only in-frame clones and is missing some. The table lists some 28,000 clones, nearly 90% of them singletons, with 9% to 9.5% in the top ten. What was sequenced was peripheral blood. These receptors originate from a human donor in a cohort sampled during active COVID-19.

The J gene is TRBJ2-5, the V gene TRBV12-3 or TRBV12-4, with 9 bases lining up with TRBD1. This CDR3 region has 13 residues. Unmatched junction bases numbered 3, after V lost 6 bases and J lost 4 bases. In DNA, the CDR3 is TGTGCCAGCAGGGTGACAGGGGGAGAGACCCAGTACTTC. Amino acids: CASRVTGGETQYF.

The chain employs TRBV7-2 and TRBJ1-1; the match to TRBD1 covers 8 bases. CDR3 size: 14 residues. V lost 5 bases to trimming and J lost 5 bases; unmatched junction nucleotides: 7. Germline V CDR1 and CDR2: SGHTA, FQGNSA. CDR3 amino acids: CASSPGQGGTEAFF. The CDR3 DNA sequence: TGTGCCAGCAGCCCAGGACAGGGAGGAACTGAAGCTTTCTTT.

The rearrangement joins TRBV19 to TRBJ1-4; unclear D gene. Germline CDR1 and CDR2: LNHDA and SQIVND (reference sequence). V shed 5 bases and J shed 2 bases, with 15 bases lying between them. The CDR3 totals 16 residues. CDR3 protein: CASSLGRRGTNEKLFF. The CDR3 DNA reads TGTGCCAGTAGTTTGGGCAGGAGAGGGACTAATGAAAAACTGTTTTTT. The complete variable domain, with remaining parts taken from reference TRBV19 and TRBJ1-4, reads DGGITQSPKYLFRKEGQNVTLSCEQNLNHDAMYWYRQDPGQGLRLIYYSQIVNDFQKGDIAEGYSVSREKKESFPLTVTSAQKNPTAFYLCASSLGRRGTNEKLFFGSGTQLSVL.

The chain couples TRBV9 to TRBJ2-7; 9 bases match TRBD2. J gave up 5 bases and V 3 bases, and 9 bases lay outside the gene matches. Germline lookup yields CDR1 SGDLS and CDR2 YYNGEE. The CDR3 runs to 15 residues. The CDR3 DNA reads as TGTGCCAGCAGCGAGGCGGGGGGGGTCTGGGACGAGCAGTACTTC. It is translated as CASSEAGGVWDEQYF.

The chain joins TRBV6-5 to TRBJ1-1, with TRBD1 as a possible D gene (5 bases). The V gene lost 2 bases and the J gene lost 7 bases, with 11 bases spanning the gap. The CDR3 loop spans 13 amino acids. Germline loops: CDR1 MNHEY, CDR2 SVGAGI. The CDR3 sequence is CASSYGRGVEAFF. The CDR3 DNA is TGTGCCAGCAGTTACGGAAGGGGCGTTGAAGCTTTCTTT.

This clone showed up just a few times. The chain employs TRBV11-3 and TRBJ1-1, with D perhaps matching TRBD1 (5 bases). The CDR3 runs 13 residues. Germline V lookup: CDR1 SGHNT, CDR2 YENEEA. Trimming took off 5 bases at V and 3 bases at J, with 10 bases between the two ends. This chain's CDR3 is CASSRQSYTEAFF. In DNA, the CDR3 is TGTGCCAGCAGCCGACAGAGTTACACTGAAGCTTTCTTT. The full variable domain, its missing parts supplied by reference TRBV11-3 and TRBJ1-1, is EAGVVQSPRYKIIEKKQPVAFWCNPISGHNTLYWYLQNLGQGPELLIRYENEEAVDDSQLPKDRFSAERLKGVDSTLKIQPAELGDSAVYLCASSRQSYTEAFFGQGTRLTVV.

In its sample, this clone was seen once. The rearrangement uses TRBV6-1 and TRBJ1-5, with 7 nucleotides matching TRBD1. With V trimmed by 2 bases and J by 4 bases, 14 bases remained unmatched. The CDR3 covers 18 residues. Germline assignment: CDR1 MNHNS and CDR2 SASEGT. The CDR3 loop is CASSEFLGRQGRNQPQHF. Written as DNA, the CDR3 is TGTGCCAGCAGTGAATTTCTGGGTAGACAGGGACGTAATCAGCCCCAGCATTTT.

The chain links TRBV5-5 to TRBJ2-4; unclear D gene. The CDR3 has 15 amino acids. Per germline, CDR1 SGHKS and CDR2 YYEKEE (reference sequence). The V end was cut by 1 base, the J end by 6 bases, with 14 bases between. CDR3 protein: CASSLLAEIRNIQYF. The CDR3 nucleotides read TGTGCCAGCAGCTTGTTGGCGGAGATCCGAAACATTCAGTACTTC.

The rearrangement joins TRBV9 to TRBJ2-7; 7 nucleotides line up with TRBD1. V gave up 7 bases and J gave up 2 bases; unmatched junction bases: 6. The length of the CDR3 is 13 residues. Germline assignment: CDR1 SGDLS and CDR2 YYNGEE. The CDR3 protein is CASSGTGAYEQYF. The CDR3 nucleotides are TGTGCCAGCTCGGGAACAGGGGCCTACGAGCAGTACTTC.

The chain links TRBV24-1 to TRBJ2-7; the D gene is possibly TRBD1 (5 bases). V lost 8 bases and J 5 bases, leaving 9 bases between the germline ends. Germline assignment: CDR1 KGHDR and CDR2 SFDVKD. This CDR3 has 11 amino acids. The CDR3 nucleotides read TGTGCCACCATAGGACACAACGAGCAGTACTTC. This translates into CATIGHNEQYF.

As DNA, the CDR3 is TGTGCCAGCAGCCAGATGGGACAGGACAATCAGCCCCAGCATTTT. Translating gives CASSQMGQDNQPQHF. The rearrangement uses TRBV3-1 (or the pseudogene TRBV3-2) and TRBJ1-5; 8 nucleotides agree with TRBD1. V gave up 3 bases and J gave up 3 bases; unmatched junction bases: 4. CDR3 length: 15 amino acids. Looked up from germline, CDR1 is LGHDT and CDR2 is YNNKEL (reference sequence).

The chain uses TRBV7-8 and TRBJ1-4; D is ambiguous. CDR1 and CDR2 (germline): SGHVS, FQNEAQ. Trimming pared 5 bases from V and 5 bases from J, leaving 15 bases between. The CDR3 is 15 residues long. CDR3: CASSPNGGLNEKLFF. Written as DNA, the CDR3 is TGTGCCAGCAGCCCCAACGGAGGGTTGAATGAAAAACTGTTTTTT.

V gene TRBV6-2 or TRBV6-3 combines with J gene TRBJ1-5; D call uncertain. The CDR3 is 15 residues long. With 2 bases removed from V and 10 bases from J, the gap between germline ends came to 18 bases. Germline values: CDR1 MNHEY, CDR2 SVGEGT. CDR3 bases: TGTGCCAGCAGTTACCCCGCGGCAGCTTTCTCCCCCCAGCATTTT. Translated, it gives CASSYPAAAFSPQHF.

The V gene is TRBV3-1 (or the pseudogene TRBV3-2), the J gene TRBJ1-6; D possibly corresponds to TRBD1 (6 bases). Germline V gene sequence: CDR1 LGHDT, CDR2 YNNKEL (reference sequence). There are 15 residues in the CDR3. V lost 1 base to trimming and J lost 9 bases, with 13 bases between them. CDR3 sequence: CASSQALQGSSPLHF. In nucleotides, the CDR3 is TGTGCCAGCAGCCAAGCTCTACAGGGTAGTTCACCCCTCCACTTT.

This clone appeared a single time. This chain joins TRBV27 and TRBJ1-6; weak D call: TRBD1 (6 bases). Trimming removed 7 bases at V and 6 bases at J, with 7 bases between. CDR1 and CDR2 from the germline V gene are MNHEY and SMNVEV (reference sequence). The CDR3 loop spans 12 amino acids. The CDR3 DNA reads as TGTGCCAGCAAACAGGGTAATTCACCCCTCCACTTT. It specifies CASKQGNSPLHF.

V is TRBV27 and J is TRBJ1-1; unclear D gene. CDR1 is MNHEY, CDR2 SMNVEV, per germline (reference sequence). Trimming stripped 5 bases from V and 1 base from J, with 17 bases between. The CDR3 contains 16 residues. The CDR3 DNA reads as TGTGCCAGCAGTCCCAGGTATGGTCCACCGAACACTGAAGCTTTCTTT. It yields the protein CASSPRYGPPNTEAFF.

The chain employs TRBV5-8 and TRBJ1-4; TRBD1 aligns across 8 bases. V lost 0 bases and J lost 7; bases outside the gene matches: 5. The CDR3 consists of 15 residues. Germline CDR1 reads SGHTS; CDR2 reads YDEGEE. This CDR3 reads CASSLGDGTGEKLFF. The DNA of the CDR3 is TGTGCCAGCAGCTTGGGGGACGGGACAGGTGAAAAACTGTTTTTT.

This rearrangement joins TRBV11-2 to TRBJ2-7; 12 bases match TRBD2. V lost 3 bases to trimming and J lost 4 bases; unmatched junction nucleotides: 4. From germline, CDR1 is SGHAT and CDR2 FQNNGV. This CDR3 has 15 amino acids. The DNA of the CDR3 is TGTGCCAGCAGCTTCGGGACTAGCGGGTCGTACGAGCAGTACTTC. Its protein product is CASSFGTSGSYEQYF.

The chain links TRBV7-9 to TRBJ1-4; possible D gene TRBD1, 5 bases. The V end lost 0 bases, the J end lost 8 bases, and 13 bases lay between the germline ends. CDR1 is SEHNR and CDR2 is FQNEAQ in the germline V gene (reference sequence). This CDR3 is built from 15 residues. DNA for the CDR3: TGTGCCAGCAGCTTAGCCGGGCAGGGTGGCGAAAAACTGTTTTTT. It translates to CASSLAGQGGEKLFF. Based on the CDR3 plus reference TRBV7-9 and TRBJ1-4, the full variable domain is DTGVSQNPRHKITKRGQNVTFRCDPISEHNRLYWYRQTLGQGPEFLTYFQNEAQLEKSRLLSDRFSAERPKGSFSTLEIQRTEQGDSAMYLCASSLAGQGGEKLFFGSGTQLSVL.

The CDR3 spells CSATTDTQYF. The CDR3 bases are TGCAGTGCTACGACAGATACGCAGTATTTT. This chain links TRBV20-1 with TRBJ2-3; D is undetermined. V shed 4 bases and J shed 3 bases, with 2 bases lying between them. Looked up from germline, CDR1 is DFQATT and CDR2 is SNEGSKA (reference sequence). The CDR3 has 10 residues.

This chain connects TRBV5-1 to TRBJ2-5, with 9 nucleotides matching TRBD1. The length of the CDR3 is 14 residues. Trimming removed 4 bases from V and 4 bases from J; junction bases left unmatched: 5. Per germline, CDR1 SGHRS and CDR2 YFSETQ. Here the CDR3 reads CASSPATGGETQYF. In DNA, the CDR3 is TGCGCCAGCAGCCCCGCGACAGGGGGAGAGACCCAGTACTTC.

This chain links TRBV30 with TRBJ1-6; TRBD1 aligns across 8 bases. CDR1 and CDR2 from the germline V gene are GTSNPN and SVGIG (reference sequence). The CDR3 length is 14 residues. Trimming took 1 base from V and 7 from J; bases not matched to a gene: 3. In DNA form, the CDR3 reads TGTGCCTGGAGTGGGACAGGGAACAATTCACCCCTCCACTTT. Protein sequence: CAWSGTGNNSPLHF.

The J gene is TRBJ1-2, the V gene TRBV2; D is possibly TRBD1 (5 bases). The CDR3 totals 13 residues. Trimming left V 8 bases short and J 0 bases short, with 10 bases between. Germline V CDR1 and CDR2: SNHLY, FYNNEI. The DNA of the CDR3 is TGTGCCAGCTTTAGGGGTACTAACTATGGCTACACCTTC. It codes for CASFRGTNYGYTF.

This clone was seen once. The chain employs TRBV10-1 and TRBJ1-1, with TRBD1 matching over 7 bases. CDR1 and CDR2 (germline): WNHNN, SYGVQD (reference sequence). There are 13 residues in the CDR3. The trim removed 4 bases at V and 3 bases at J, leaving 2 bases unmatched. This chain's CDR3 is CASSGQGYTEAFF. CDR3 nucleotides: TGCGCCAGCAGTGGACAGGGATACACTGAAGCTTTCTTT.

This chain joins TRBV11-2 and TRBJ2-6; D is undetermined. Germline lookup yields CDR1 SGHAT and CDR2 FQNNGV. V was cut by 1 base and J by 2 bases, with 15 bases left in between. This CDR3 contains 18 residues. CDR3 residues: CASSLVAAAIAGANVLTF. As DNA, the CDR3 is TGTGCCAGCAGCTTAGTAGCAGCCGCAATAGCTGGGGCCAACGTCCTGACTTTC.

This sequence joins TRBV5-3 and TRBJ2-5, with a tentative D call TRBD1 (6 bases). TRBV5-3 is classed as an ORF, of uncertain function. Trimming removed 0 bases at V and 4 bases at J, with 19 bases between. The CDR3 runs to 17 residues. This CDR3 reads CARSLGQDSSILETQYF. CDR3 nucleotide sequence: TGTGCCAGAAGCTTGGGACAGGATTCGTCCATTTTAGAGACCCAGTACTTC.

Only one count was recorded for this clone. CDR3 nucleotide sequence: TGTGCCACCGACAGAGAAGAGACCCAGTACTTC. Translating it yields CATDREETQYF. V and J are TRBV7-9 and TRBJ2-5; D perhaps matches TRBD1 (5 bases). V dropped 10 bases and J dropped 3 bases, with 9 bases sitting between them. The CDR3 has 11 residues. Germline assignment: CDR1 SEHNR and CDR2 FQNEAQ (reference sequence).